These 4 T cell receptor beta chains originate from one sample sequenced in a study of cytomegalovirus exposure and HLA in healthy donors. PCR was performed using 60 Vbeta and 13 Jbeta primers. Assay: immunoSEQ multiplex PCR; the TCRdb copy retains only in-frame clones and omits some. The sample consists of 120,000 to 150,000 clones, 80% to 85% of them appearing once. Sequenced input: PBMCs. Source of these receptors: a woman aged 30 to 39 in good health and CMV-seronegative.

V is TRBV6-1 and J is TRBJ1-1, with unresolved D. The V gene's germline CDR1 is MNHNS and CDR2 SASEGT. The CDR3 sequence is 13 residues long. V was trimmed by 3 bases and J by 4 bases, leaving 9 bases between them. CDR3 DNA sequence: TGTGCCAGCAGTGACGCGGCGTTCACTGAAGCTTTCTTT. Translating gives CASSDAAFTEAFF.

This clone was seen only a few times. This chain uses TRBV29-1 with TRBJ1-1; tentative D call: TRBD1 (5 bases). Germline CDR1 and CDR2: SQVTM and ANQGSEA. V lost 1 base, J lost 1 base, and 7 bases lay in between. The CDR3 is made up of 13 amino acids. CDR3 sequence reads: CSVEVGGNTEAFF. Here the CDR3 DNA reads TGCAGCGTTGAAGTGGGGGGGAACACTGAAGCTTTCTTT.

This clone was observed a handful of times. The chain has TRBV4-3 and TRBJ2-7; a possible D gene is TRBD2 (7 bases). Germline lookup yields CDR1 LGHNA and CDR2 YSLEER. The CDR3 extends over 15 amino acids. V was cut by 4 bases and J by 2 bases, with 15 bases left in between. The DNA for the CDR3 is TGCGCCAGCAGCCGAGGGGGGGTCTCCCCCTACGAGCAGTACTTC. Its protein is CASSRGGVSPYEQYF.

In DNA, the CDR3 is TGCGCCAGCAGCGTCGGACAGGGGGCGCGGGAGCAGTACTTC. Amino acids: CASSVGQGAREQYF. The chain has TRBV5-1 and TRBJ2-7; the match to TRBD1 covers 11 bases. V shed 4 bases, J shed 7 bases, and the junction held 7 bases outside the gene matches. Germline V gene sequence: CDR1 SGHRS, CDR2 YFSETQ. The CDR3 is 14 residues long.